Below are 13 T cell receptor beta chains sequenced from a single sample in a study of OX40 agonist ivuxolimab in advanced cancers. TCRdb's copy holds only in-frame clones and misses some; the assay was immunoSEQ multiplex PCR. Of just over 90,000 clones listed, roughly 90% are singletons. This sample comprised CD4+ or CD8+ T cells sorted from blood, obtained in a trial of the OX40 agonist ivuxolimab. These TCRs come from an adult with an advanced solid tumor such as melanoma, head and neck, liver or kidney cancer.

The rearrangement uses TRBV6-5 and TRBJ1-6; 8 nucleotides line up with TRBD1. CDR1 is MNHEY and CDR2 is SVGAGI in the germline V gene. V was clipped by 0 bases and J by 7 bases; unmatched bases: 2. The CDR3 loop spans 15 amino acids. In DNA, the CDR3 is TGTGCCAGCAGTTACTCATCAGGGGGCAATTCACCCCTCCACTTT. Translation gives CASSYSSGGNSPLHF.

The table lists this clone with a count of one. The CDR3, as DNA: TGTGCCAGCAGCTTGCTAAAGGAGTACTATGGCTACACCTTC. This gives the protein CASSLLKEYYGYTF. The chain uses TRBV5-6 and TRBJ1-2; D gene ambiguous. Germline CDR1 and CDR2: SGHDT and YYEEEE. V was trimmed by 1 base and J by 3 bases, leaving 10 bases between them. CDR3 length: 14 amino acids.

This chain connects TRBV7-8 to TRBJ2-3, with 8 bases lining up with TRBD2. Germline CDR1 reads SGHVS; CDR2 reads FQNEAQ. This CDR3 is 17 amino acids long. The J segment lost 2 bases and the V segment lost 6 bases, leaving 13 bases of the junction unmatched. In DNA form, the CDR3 reads TGTGCCAGCAGTAAAAGAGAGCGGGAGCGTTTCACAGATACGCAGTATTTT. It encodes CASSKRERERFTDTQYF.

The V call is TRBV27, the J call TRBJ1-2; unclear D gene. The CDR3 runs to 12 residues. V lost 5 bases, J lost 4 bases, and 8 bases lay in between. Germline assignment: CDR1 MNHEY and CDR2 SMNVEV (reference sequence). In DNA form, the CDR3 reads TGTGCCAGCAGTGGTATCGGCTATGGCTACACCTTC. It specifies CASSGIGYGYTF.

The chain carries TRBV6-1 and TRBJ2-7; maybe TRBD2 (5 bases). V lost 10 bases and J lost 4, with 14 bases in between. The CDR3 totals 12 residues. The germline V gene encodes CDR1 MNHNS and CDR2 SASEGT. The DNA for the CDR3 is TGTGCCATCGAGGGTGCTCTGTACGAGCAGTACTTC. Protein product: CAIEGALYEQYF.

The J gene is TRBJ2-5, the V gene TRBV28, with D hard to call. The ends were cut back, 4 bases at V and 5 bases at J, with 5 bases in the middle. The CDR3 extends over 11 amino acids. The germline V gene has CDR1 MDHEN and CDR2 SYDVKM. CDR3 in amino acids: CASSSGETQYF. In nucleotides, the CDR3 is TGTGCCAGCAGTTCCGGGGAGACCCAGTACTTC.

This clone came up a few times. The DNA of the CDR3 is TGCGCCAGCAGCTCGACAGCCGGGGAGCTGTTTTTT. Protein sequence: CASSSTAGELFF. The chain couples TRBV5-1 to TRBJ2-2; perhaps TRBD1 as D (5 bases). Between the trimmed V and J ends, which lost 3 bases and 6 bases, there was a span of 6 bases. Germline V lookup: CDR1 SGHRS, CDR2 YFSETQ. The CDR3 extends over 12 amino acids.

Here the CDR3 reads CASSITPILSWQPQHF. The CDR3 DNA reads as TGTGCCAGTAGTATAACCCCGATTCTCTCGTGGCAGCCCCAGCATTTT. V gene TRBV19 combines with J gene TRBJ1-5, with D unresolved. The V and J ends lost 2 bases and 7 bases respectively, with 18 bases between them. The CDR3 is 16 amino acids. Germline V gene lookup returns CDR1 LNHDA and CDR2 SQIVND (reference sequence).

The chain employs TRBV4-3 and TRBJ2-5; tentatively, D is TRBD2 (7 bases). Germline lookup yields CDR1 LGHNA and CDR2 YSLEER. The CDR3 contains 14 residues. V was cut by 3 bases and J by 4 bases, with 12 bases left in between. The CDR3 sequence: CASSHRGARETQYF. In DNA form, the CDR3 reads TGCGCCAGCAGCCATCGGGGGGCGAGAGAGACCCAGTACTTC.

This rearrangement joins TRBV30 to TRBJ1-2, with TRBD1 matching 7 bases. This CDR3 has 15 amino acids. Germline V gene lookup returns CDR1 GTSNPN and CDR2 SVGIG (reference sequence). Trimming removed 3 bases from V and 8 bases from J; junction bases left unmatched: 15. The CDR3 loop reads CAWSLNAPRGGGYTF. CDR3 nucleotide sequence: TGTGCCTGGAGCCTTAATGCCCCCAGGGGGGGAGGCTACACCTTC.

The rearrangement joins TRBV29-1 to TRBJ2-1; either TRBD1 or TRBD2 may fit D (6 bases each). The length of the CDR3 is 13 residues. V lost 4 bases, J lost 8 bases, and 15 bases lay in between. Per the germline V gene, CDR1 is SQVTM and CDR2 is ANQGSEA. In nucleotides, the CDR3 is TGCAGCGTTGCCCAGGGGTCGGGGGATGAGCAGTTCTTC. Translation gives CSVAQGSGDEQFF.

The V gene is TRBV7-8, the J gene TRBJ2-3; no clear D gene. The length of the CDR3 is 12 residues. Germline values: CDR1 SGHVS, CDR2 FQNEAQ. V was pared by 5 bases and J by 4 bases, with 7 bases between. The CDR3 spells CASSPSADTQYF. CDR3 DNA sequence: TGTGCCAGCAGCCCCAGTGCAGATACGCAGTATTTT. Combining the CDR3 with reference TRBV7-8 and TRBJ2-3 gives the whole variable domain GAGVSQSPRYKVAKRGQDVALRCDPISGHVSLFWYQQALGQGPEFLTYFQNEAQLDKSGLPSDRFFAERPEGSVSTLKIQRTQQEDSAVYLCASSPSADTQYFGPGTRLTVL.

This clone was seen only once. The chain links TRBV2 to TRBJ2-7, with D perhaps matching TRBD2 (7 bases). CDR1 is SNHLY, CDR2 FYNNEI, per germline. The CDR3 totals 16 residues. The V end lost 8 bases, the J end lost 1 base, and 21 bases lay between the germline ends. The DNA for the CDR3 is TGTGCCAGCCGCGAGACGGGGGGCTGGCGTTCCTACGAGCAGTACTTC. It specifies CASRETGGWRSYEQYF.